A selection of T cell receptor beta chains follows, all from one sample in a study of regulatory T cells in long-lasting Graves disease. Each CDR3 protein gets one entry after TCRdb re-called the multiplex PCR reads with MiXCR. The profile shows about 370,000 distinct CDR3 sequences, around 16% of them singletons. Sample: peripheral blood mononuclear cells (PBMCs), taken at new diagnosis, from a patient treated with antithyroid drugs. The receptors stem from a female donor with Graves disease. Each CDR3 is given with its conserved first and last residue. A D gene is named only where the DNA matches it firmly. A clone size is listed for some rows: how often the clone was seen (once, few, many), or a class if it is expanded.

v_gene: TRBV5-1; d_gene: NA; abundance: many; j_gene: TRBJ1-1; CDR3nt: TGCGCCAGCAGCTGGGGACCGTCGAACACTGAAGCTTTCTTT; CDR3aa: CASSWGPSNTEAFF
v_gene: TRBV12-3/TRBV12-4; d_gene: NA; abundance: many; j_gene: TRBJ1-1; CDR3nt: TGTGCCAGCAGTCCCGAGGGCCGGTCCACTGAAGCTTTCTTT; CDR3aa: CASSPEGRSTEAFF
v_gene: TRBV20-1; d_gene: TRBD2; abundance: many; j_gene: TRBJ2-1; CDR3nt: TGCAGTGCTAGGGGGGACATTACTAGCGGAGCCTACAATGAGCAGTTCTTC; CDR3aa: CSARGDITSGAYNEQFF
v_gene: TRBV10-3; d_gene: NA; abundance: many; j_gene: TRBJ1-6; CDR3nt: TGTGCCATCCGGTTTGGAGAAGATAATTCACCCCTCCACTTT; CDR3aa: CAIRFGEDNSPLHF
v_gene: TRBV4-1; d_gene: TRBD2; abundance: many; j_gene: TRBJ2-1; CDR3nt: TGCGCCAGCAGCCAAGTCCCCTACCGAGGGCGGGAGAGAAATAATGAGCAGTTCTTC; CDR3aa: CASSQVPYRGRERNNEQFF
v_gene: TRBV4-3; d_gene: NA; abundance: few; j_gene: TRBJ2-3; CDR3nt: TGCGCCAGCAGCCAAGATCTAAGTACGCAGTATTTT; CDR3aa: CASSQDLSTQYF
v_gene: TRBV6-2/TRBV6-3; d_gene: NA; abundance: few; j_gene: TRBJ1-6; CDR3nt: TGTGCCAGCAGACAAACCAGGAGCTCCTATAATTCACCCCTCCACTTT; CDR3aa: CASRQTRSSYNSPLHF
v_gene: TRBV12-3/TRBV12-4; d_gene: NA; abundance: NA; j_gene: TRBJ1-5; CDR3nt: TGTGCCAGCAGTTTTGAGGGGAATCAGCCCCAGCATTTT; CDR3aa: CASSFEGNQPQHF
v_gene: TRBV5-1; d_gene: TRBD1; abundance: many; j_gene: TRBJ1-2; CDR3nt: TGCGCCAGCAGCTTGGGCGGGGACAGGGATCGTCGAGGCTACACCTTC; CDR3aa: CASSLGGDRDRRGYTF
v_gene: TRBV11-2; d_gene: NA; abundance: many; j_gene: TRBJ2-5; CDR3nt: TGTGCCAGCAGCCCGACGGTTTGGGGCAAGAGGACCCAGTACTTC; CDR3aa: CASSPTVWGKRTQYF
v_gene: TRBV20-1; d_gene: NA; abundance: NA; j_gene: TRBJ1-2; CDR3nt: TGCAGTGCTCAGGAGGGCCTCCTAGGCTATGGCTACACCTTC; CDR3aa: CSAQEGLLGYGYTF
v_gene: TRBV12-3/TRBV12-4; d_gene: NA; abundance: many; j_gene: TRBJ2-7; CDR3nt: TGTGCCAGCAGGCAGCAGGCATCCTACGAGCAGTACTTC; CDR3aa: CASRQQASYEQYF
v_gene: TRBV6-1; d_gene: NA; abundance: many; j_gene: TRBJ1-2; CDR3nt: TGTGCCAGCAGCCACAATCTTTATGGCTACACCTTC; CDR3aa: CASSHNLYGYTF
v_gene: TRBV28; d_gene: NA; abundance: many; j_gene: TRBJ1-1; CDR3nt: TGTGCCAGCAAGAAAATGGTACCGAACACTGAAGCTTTCTTT; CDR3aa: CASKKMVPNTEAFF
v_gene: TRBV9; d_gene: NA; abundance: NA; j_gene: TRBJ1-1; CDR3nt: TGTGCCAGCAGCGGTGCCGGGACAAATTATGGCACTGAAGCTTTCTTT; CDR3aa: CASSGAGTNYGTEAFF
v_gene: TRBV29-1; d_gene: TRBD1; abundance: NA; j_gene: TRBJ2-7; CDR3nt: TGCAGCGTCCAGATGAGGGGGACAGGAACCTACGAGCAGTACTTC; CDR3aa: CSVQMRGTGTYEQYF
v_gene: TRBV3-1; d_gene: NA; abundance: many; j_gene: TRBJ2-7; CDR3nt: TGTGCCAGCAGCCACGACTCCTACGAGCAGTACTTC; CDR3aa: CASSHDSYEQYF
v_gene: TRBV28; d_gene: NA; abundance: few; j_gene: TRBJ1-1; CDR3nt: TGTGCCAGCAGTTTACCGACACCAAATGATTATCAGGGTGAAGCTTTCTTT; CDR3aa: CASSLPTPNDYQGEAFF
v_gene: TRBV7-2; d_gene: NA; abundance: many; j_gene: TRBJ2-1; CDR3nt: TGTGCCAGCAGGAGGACTCTTTACAATGAGCAGTTCTTC; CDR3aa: CASRRTLYNEQFF
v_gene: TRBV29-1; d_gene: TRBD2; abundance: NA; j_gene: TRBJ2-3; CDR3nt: TGCAGTTCACAGCGGGACGATACGCAGTATTTT; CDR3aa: CSSQRDDTQYF
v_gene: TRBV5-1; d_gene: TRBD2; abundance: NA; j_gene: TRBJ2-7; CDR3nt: TGCGCCAGCAGCTGGGGTGCTAGCGGGGGAGTCCAGCAGTACTTC; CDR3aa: CASSWGASGGVQQYF
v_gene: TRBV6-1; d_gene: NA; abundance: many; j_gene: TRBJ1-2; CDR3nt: TGTGCCAGCGATCAAGTATCGGGGGCGCCTGGCTACACCTTC; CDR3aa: CASDQVSGAPGYTF
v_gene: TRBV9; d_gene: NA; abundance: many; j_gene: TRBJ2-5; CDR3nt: TGTGCCAGCAGCCCCAGCCTGACGGGACTCCAAGAGACCCAGTACTTC; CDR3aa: CASSPSLTGLQETQYF
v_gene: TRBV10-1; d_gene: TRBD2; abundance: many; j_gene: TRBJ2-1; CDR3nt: TGCGCCAGCAGTGATCGACTAGCGGAAAATGAGCAGTTCTTC; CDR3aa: CASSDRLAENEQFF
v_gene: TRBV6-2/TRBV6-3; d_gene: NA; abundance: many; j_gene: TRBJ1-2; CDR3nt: TGTGCCAGCAGTTACGCCAGAGACTATGGCTACACCTTC; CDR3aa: CASSYARDYGYTF
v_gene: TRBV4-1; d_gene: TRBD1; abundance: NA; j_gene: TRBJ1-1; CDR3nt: TGCGCCAGCAGCCAACTTGGACAGGGGGCCCTGGGCACTGAAGCTTTCTTT; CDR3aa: CASSQLGQGALGTEAFF
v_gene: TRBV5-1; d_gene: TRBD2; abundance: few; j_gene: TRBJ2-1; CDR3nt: TGCGCCAGCAGCTCCGTCGGCGGGGGGTCCTGGAATGAGCAGTTCTTC; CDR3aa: CASSSVGGGSWNEQFF
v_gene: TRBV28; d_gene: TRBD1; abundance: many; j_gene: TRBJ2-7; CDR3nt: TGTGCCAGCAGTTTATCTCAAGTGGGACAGGGGTCAAACGAGCAGTACTTC; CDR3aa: CASSLSQVGQGSNEQYF
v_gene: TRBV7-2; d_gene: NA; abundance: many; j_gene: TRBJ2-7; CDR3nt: TGTGCCAGCAGCAAAGGCTTGGCAAGTTACGAGCAGTACTTC; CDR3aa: CASSKGLASYEQYF
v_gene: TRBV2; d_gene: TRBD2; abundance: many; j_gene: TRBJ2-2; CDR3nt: TGTGCCAGCAGGGGGACTAGCGGGGCCACCGGGGAGCTGTTTTTT; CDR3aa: CASRGTSGATGELFF
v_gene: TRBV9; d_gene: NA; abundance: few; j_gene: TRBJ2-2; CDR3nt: TGTGCCAGCAGCCCGGCGAGCGAGTATACCGGGGAGCTGTTTTTT; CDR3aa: CASSPASEYTGELFF
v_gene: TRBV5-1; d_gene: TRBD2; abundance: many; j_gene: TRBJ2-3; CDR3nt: TGCGCCAGCAGCTTGGAGTTAGCGGGCCCCACAGATACGCAGTATTTT; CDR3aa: CASSLELAGPTDTQYF
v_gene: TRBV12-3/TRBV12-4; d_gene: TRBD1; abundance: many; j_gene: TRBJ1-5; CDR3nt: TGTGCCAGCAGTTTGGGGACAGGGGTCAATCAGCCCCAGCATTTT; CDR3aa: CASSLGTGVNQPQHF
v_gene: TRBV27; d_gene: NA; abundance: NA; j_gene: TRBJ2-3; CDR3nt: TGTGCCAGCAGTCGGGGGCCGCGCACAGATACGCAGTATTTT; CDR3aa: CASSRGPRTDTQYF
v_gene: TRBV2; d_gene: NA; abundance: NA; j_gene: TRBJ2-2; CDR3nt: TGTGCCAGCAGTCTGACTACTAACACCGGGGAGCTGTTTTTT; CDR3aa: CASSLTTNTGELFF
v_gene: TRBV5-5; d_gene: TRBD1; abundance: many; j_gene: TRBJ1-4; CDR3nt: TGTGCCAGCAGCACCCACCCGGGACAGGGTACAACTAATGAAAAACTGTTTTTT; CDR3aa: CASSTHPGQGTTNEKLFF
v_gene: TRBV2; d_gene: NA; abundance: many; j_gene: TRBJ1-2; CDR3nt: TGTGCCAGCAGTGATGTTCGAGGGGGTACTAACTATGGCTACACCTTC; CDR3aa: CASSDVRGGTNYGYTF
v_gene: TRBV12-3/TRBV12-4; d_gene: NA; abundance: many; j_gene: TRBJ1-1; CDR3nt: TGTGCCAGCAGGCCACCCATCTCTGGGGACACTGAAGCTTTCTTT; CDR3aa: CASRPPISGDTEAFF
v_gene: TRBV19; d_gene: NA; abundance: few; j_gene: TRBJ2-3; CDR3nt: TGTGCCAGTAGTCCTCCTAGGGCAGCGTACACAGATACGCAGTATTTT; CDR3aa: CASSPPRAAYTDTQYF
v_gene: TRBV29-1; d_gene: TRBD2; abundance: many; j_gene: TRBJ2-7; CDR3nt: TGCAGCGTTGAATACGGTGCGGGAGAGCGGTTCTACGAGCAGTACTTC; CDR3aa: CSVEYGAGERFYEQYF
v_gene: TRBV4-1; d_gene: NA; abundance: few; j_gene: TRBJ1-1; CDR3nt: TGCGCCAGCAGCCAATTGGGCATGAACACTGAAGCTTTCTTT; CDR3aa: CASSQLGMNTEAFF
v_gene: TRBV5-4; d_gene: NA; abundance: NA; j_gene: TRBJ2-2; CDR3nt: TGTGCCAGCAGCTTTGGGGGGTGGGTCACCGGGGAGCTGTTTTTT; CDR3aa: CASSFGGWVTGELFF
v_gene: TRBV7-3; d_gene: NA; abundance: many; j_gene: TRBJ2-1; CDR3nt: TGTGCCAGCAGCCCGCAGTATAAGAATGAGCAGTTCTTC; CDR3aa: CASSPQYKNEQFF